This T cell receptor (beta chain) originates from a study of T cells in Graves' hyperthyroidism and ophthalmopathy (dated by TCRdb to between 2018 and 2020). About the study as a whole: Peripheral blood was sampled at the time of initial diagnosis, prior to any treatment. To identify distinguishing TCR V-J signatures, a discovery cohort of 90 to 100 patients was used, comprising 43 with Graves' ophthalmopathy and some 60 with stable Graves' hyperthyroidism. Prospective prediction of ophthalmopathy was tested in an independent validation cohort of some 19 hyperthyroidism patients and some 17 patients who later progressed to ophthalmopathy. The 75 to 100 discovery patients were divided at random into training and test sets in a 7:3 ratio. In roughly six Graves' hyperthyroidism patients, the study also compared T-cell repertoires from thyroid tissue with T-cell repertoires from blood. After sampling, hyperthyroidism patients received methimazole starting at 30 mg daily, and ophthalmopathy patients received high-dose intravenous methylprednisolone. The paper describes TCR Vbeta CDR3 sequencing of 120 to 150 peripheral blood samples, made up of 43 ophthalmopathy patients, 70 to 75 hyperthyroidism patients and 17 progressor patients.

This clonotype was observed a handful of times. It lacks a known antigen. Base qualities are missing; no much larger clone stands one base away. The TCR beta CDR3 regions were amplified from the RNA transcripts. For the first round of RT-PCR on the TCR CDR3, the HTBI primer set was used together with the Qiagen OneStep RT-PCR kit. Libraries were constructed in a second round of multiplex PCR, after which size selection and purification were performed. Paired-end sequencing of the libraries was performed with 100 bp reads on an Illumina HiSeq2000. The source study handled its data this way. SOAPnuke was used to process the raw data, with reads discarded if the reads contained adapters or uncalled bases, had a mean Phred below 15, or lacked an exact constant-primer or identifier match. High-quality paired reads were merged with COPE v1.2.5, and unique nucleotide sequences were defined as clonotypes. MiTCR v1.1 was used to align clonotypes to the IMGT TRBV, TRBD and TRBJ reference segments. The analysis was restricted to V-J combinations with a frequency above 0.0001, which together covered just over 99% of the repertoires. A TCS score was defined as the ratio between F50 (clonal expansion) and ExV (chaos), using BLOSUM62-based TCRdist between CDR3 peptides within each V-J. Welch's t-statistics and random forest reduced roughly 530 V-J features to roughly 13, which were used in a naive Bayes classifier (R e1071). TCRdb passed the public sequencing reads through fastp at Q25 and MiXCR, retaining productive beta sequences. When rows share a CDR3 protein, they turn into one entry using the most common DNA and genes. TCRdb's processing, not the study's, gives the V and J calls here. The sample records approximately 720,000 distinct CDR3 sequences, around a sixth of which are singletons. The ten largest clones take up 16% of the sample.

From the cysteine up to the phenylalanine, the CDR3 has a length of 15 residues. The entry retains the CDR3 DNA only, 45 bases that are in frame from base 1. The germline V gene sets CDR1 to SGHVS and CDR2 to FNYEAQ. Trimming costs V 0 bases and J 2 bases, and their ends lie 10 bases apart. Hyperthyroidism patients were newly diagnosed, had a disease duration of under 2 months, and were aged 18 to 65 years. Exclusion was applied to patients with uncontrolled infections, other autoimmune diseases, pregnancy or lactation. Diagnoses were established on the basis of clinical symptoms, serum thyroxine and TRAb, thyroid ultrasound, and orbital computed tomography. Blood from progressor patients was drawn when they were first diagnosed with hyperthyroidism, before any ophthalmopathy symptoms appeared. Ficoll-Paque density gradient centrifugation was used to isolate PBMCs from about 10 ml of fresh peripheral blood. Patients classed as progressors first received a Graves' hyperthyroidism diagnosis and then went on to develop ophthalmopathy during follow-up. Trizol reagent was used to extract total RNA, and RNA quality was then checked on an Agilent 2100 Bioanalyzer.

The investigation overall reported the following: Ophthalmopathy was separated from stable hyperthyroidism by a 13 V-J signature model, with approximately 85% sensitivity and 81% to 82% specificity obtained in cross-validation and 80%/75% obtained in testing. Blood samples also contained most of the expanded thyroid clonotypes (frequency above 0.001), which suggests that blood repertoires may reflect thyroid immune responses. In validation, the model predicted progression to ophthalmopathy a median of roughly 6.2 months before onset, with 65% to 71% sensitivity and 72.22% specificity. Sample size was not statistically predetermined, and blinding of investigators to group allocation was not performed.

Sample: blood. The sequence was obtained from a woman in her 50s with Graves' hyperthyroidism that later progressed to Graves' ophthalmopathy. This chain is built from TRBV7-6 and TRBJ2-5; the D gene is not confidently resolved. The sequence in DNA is TGTGCCAGCAGCTTAGCAGGGTCCAGACAAGAGACCCAGTACTTC. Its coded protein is CASSLAGSRQETQYF.